The entry below gives a single T cell receptor beta chain sequence along with its context. The data belong to a study of blood T cell repertoires in COVID-19. Study-wide context: Both acute and convalescent COVID-19 samples were obtained from the United States, Italy and Spain.

V lost 7 bases and J lost 3, with 19 bases in between. The germline CDR1 and CDR2 sequences are MDHEN and SYDVKM. CDR3 size: 17 residues. Produced via immunoSEQ multiplex PCR; TCRdb's table is partial and in-frame only. The table records about 130,000 clones, approximately 70% of them present only once. The TCR sequence derives from a woman aged 70 to 79 with acute or convalescent COVID-19. The genes are TRBV28 and TRBJ1-6; tentative D call: TRBD1 (6 bases). The sample taken for sequencing was peripheral blood. The CDR3 sequence: CASIPTGLEFYNSPLHF. The CDR3 nucleotides are TGTGCCAGCATCCCCACAGGGCTCGAATTCTATAATTCACCCCTCCACTTT.